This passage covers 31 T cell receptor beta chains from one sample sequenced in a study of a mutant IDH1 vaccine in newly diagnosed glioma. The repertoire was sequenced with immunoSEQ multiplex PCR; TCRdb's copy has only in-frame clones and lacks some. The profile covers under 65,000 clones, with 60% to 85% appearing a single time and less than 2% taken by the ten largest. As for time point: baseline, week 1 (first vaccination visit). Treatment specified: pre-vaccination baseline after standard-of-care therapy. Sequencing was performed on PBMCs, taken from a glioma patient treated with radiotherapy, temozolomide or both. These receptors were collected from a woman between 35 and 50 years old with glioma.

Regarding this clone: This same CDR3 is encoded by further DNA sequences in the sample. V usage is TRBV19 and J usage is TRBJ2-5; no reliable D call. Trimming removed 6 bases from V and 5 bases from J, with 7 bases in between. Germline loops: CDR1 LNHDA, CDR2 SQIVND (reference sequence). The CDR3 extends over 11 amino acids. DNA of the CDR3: TGTGCCAGTAGGGGTGGGGAGACCCAGTACTTC. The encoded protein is CASRGGETQYF.

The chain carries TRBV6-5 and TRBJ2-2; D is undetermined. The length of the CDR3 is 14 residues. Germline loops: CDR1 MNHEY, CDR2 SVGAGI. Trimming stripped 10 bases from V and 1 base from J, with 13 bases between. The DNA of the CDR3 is TGTGCCACCTCCCTCCCTCTGAACACCGGGGAGCTGTTTTTT. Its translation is CATSLPLNTGELFF.

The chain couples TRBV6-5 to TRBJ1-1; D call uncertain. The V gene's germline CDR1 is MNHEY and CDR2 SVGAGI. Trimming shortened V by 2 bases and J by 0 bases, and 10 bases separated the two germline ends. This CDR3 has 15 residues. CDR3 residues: CASSYKRTLNTEAFF. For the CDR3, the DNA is TGTGCCAGCAGTTACAAGAGGACGCTGAACACTGAAGCTTTCTTT.

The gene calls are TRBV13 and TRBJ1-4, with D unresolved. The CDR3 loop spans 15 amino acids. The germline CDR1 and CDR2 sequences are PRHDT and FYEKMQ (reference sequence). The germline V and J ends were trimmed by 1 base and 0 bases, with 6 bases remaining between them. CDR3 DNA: TGTGCCAGCAGCTTAGCCCGAGCAACTAATGAAAAACTGTTTTTT. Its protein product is CASSLARATNEKLFF.

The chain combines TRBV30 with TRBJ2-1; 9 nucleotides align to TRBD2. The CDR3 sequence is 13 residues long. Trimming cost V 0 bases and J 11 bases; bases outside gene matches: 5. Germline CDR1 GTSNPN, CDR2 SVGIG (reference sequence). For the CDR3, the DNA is TGTGCCTGGAGTGTCCTAGCGGGACCACAGCAGTTCTTC. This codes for CAWSVLAGPQQFF.

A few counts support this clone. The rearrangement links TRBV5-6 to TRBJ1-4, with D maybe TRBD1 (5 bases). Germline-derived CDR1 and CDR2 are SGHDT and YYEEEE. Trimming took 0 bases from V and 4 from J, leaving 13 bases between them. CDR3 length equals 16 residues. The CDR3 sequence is CASSLGPGSRNEKLFF. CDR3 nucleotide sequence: TGTGCCAGCAGCTTGGGCCCAGGGAGTCGTAATGAAAAACTGTTTTTT.

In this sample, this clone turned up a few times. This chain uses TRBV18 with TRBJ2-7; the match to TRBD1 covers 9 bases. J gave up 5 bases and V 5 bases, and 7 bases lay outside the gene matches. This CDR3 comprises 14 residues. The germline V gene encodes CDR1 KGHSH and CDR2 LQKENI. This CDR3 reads CASSARTGDDEQYF. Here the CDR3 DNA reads TGTGCCAGCTCAGCGAGGACAGGGGACGACGAGCAGTACTTC.

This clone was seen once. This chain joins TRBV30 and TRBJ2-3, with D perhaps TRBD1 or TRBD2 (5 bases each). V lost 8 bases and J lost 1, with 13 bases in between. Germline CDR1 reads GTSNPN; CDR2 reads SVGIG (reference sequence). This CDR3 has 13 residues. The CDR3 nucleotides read TGTGCCGGGGCGGGTCTCCGCACAGATACGCAGTATTTT. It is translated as CAGAGLRTDTQYF.

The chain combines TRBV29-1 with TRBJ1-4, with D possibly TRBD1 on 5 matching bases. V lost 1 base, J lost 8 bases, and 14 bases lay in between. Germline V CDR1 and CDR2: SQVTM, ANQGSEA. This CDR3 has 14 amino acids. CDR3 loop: CSVEVRDRQEKLFF. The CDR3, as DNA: TGCAGCGTTGAAGTTCGAGACAGACAAGAAAAACTGTTTTTT.

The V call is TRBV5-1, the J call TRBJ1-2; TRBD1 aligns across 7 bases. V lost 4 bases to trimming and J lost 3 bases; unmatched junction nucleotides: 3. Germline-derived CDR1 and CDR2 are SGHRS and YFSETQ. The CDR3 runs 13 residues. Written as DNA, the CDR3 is TGCGCCAGCAGCCTGGGACAGTACTATGGCTACACCTTC. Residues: CASSLGQYYGYTF.

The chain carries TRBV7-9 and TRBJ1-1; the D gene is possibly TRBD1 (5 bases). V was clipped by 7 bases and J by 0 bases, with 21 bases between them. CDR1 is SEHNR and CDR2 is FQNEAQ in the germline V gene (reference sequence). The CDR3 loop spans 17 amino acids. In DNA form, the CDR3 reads TGTGCCAGCACCAACCTCGGAGGGGTAGGGGTGAACACTGAAGCTTTCTTT. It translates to CASTNLGGVGVNTEAFF.

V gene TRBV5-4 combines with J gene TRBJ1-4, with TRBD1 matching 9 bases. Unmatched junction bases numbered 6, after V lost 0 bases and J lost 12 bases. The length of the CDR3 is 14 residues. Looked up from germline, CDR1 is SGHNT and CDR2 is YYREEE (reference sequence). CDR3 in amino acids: CASSLEQGATQLFF. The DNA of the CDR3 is TGTGCCAGCAGCTTGGAACAGGGGGCGACCCAACTGTTTTTT.

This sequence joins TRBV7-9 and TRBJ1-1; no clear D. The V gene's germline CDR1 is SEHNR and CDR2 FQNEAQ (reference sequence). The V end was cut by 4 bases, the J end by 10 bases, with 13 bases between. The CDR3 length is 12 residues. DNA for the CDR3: TGTGCCAGCAGCTCCGTAATGGCGGGAGCTTTCTTT. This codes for CASSSVMAGAFF.

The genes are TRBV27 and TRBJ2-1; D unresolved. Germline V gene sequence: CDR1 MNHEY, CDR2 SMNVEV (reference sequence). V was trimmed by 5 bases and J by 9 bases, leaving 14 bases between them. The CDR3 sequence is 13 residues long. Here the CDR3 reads CASSAYARSEQFF. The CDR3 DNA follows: TGTGCCAGCAGTGCGTACGCGCGGAGTGAGCAGTTCTTC.

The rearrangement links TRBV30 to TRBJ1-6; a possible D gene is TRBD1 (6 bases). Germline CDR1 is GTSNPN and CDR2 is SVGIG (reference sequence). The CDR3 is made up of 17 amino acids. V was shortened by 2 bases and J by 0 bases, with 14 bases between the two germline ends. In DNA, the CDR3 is TGTGCCTGGAGTCGGGACAACCTCAACTCCTATAATTCACCCCTCCACTTT. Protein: CAWSRDNLNSYNSPLHF.

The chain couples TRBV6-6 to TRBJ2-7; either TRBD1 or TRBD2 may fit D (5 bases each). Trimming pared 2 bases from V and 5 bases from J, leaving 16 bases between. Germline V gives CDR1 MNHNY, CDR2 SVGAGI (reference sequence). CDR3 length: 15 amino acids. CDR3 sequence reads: CASSYEGWGVNEQYF. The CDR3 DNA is TGTGCCAGCAGTTACGAGGGTTGGGGCGTAAACGAGCAGTACTTC.

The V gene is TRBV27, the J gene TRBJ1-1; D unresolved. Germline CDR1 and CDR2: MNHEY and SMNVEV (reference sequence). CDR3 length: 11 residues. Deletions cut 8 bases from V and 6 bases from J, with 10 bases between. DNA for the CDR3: TGTGCCAGCGGCCCAAGACCTGAAGCTTTCTTT. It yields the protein CASGPRPEAFF.

Here the CDR3 reads CAIRNRESYNEQFF. The CDR3 nucleotides are TGTGCCATTCGTAACAGGGAATCCTACAATGAGCAGTTCTTC. The chain joins TRBV10-3 to TRBJ2-1; tentative D call: TRBD1 (6 bases). Germline V gene data show CDR1 as ENHRY and CDR2 as SYGVKD. The CDR3 totals 14 residues. Trimming took off 9 bases at V and 1 base at J, with 13 bases between the two ends.

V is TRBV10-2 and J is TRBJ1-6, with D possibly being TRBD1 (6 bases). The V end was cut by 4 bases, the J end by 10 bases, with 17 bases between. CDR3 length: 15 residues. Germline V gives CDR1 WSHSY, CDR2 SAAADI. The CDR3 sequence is CASSVQRGMGSPLHF. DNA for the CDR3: TGCGCCAGCAGTGTCCAAAGGGGGATGGGGTCACCCCTCCACTTT.

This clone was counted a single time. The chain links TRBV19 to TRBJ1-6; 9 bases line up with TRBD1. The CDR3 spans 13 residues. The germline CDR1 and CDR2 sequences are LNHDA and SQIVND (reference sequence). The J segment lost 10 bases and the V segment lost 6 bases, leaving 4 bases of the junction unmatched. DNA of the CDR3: TGTGCCAGTAGCCGGGACAGGGAATCACCCCTCCACTTT. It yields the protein CASSRDRESPLHF.

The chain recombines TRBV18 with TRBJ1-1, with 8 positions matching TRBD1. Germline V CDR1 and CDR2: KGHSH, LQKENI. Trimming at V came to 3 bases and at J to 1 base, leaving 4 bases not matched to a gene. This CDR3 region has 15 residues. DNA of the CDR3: TGTGCCAGCTCACCCGGACAGGGCCGGAACACTGAAGCTTTCTTT. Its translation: CASSPGQGRNTEAFF.

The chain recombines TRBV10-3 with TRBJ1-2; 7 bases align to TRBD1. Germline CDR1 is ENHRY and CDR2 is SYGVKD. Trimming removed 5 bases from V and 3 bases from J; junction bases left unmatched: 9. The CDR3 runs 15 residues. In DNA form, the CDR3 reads TGTGCCATCAGTCCTACGGGACAGCGGTACTATGGCTACACCTTC. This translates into CAISPTGQRYYGYTF.

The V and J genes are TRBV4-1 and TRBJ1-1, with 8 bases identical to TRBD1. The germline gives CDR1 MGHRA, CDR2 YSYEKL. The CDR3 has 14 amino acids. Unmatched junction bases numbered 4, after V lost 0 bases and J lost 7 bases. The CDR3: CASSQDPGGIEAFF. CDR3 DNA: TGCGCCAGCAGCCAAGATCCAGGGGGCATTGAAGCTTTCTTT.

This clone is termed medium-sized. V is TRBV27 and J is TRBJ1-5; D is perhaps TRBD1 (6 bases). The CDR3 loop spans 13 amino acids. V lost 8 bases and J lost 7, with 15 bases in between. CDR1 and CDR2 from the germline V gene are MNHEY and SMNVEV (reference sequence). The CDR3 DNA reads TGTGCCAGCGGTCCCCCAGGGGCACAGCCCCAGCATTTT. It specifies CASGPPGAQPQHF.

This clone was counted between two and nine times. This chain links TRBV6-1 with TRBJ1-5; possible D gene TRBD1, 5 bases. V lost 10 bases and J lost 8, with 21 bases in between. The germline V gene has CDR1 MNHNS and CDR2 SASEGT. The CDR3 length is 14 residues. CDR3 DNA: TGTGCCACCACGCGGCAGGGCCTCAGGGAGCCCCAGCATTTT. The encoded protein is CATTRQGLREPQHF.

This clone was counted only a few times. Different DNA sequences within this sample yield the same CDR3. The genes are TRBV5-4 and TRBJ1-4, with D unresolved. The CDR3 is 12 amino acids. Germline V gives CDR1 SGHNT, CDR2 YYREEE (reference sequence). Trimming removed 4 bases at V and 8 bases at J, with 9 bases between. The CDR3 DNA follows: TGTGCCAGCAGCCTTCTAGGAGAAAAACTGTTTTTT. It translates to CASSLLGEKLFF.

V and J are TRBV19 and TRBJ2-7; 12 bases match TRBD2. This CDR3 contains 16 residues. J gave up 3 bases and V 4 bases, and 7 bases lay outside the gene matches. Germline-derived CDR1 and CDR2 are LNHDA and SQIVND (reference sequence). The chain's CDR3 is CASSTLEGLAGYEQYF. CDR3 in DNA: TGTGCCAGTAGTACTTTAGAGGGACTAGCGGGCTACGAGCAGTACTTC.

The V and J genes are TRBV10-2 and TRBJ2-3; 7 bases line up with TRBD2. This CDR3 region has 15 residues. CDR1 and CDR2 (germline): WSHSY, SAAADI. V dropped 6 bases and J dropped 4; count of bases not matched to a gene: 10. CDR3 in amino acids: CASRLALLISDTQYF. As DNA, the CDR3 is TGCGCCAGCAGACTAGCGTTATTGATATCAGATACGCAGTATTTT.

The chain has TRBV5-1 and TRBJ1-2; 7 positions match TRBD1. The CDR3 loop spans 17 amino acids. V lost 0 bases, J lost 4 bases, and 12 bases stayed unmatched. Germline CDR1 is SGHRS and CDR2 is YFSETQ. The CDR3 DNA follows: TGCGCCAGCAGCTTGGAGGAGGAGAGGGGGCTTATCTATGGCTACACCTTC. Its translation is CASSLEEERGLIYGYTF.

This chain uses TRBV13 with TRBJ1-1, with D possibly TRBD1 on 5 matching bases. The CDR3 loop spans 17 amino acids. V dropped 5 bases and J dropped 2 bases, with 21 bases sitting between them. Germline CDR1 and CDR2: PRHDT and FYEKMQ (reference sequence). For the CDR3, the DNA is TGTGCCAGCAGCAACAACTTCGACGTGGGGGTAAACACTGAAGCTTTCTTT. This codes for CASSNNFDVGVNTEAFF.

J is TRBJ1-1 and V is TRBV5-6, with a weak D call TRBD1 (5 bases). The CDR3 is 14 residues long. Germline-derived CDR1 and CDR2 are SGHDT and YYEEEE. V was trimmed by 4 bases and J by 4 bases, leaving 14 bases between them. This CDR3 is CASSGPGRGTEAFF. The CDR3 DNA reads TGTGCCAGCAGCGGACCAGGGAGGGGCACTGAAGCTTTCTTT. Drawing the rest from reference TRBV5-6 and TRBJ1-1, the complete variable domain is DAGVTQSPTHLIKTRGQQVTLRCSPKSGHDTVSWYQQALGQGPQFIFQYYEEEERQRGNFPDRFSGHQFPNYSSELNVNALLLGDSALYLCASSGPGRGTEAFFGQGTRLTVV.